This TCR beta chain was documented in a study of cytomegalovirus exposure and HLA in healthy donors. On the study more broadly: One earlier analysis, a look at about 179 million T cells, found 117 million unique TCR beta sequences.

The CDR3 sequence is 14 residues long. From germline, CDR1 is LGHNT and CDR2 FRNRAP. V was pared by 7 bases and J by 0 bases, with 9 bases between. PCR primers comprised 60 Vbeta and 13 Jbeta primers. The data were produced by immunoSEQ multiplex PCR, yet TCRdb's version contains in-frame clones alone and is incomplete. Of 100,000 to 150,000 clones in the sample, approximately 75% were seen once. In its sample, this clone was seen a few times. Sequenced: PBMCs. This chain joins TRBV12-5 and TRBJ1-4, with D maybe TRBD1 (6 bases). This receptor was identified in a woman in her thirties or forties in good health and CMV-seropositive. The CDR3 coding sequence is TGTGCTAGTGTCCCAGGGGCAACTAATGAAAAACTGTTTTTT. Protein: CASVPGATNEKLFF.